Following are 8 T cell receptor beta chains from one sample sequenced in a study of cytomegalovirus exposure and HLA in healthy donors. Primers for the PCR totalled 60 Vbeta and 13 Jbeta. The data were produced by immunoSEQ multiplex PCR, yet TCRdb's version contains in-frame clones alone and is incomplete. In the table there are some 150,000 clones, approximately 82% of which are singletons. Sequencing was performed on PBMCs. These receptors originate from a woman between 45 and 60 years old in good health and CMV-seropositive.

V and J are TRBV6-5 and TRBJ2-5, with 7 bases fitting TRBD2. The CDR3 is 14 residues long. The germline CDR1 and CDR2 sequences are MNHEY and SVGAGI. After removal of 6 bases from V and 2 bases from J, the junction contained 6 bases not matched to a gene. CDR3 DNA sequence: TGTGCCAGCAGCCGCGGACTAGTTCAAGAGACCCAGTACTTC. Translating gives CASSRGLVQETQYF.

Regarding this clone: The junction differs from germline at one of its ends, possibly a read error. The DNA of the CDR3 is TGTGCCAGTTACCTCCAGCGGGGTTCCTGCGAGCAGTACTTC. Protein product: CASYLQRGSCEQYF. This rearrangement joins TRBV6-4 to TRBJ2-7; TRBD2 matches 7 bases. CDR3 length: 14 residues. The germline CDR1 and CDR2 sequences are MRHNA and SNTAGT.

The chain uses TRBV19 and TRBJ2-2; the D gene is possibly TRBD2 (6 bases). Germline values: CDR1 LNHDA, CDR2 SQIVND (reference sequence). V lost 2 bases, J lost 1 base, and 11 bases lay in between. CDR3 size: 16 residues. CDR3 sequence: CASSIKAGLNTGELFF. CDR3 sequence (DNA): TGTGCCAGTAGTATAAAGGCGGGACTGAACACCGGGGAGCTGTTTTTT.

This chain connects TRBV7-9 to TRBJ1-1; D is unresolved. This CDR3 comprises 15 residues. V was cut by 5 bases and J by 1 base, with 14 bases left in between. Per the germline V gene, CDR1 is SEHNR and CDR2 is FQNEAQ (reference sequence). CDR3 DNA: TGTGCCAGCAGCCAAAGCAGGAGGAGGAACACTGAAGCTTTCTTT. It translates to CASSQSRRRNTEAFF. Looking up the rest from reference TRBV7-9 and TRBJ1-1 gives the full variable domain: DTGVSQNPRHKITKRGQNVTFRCDPISEHNRLYWYRQTLGQGPEFLTYFQNEAQLEKSRLLSDRFSAERPKGSFSTLEIQRTEQGDSAMYLCASSQSRRRNTEAFFGQGTRLTVV.

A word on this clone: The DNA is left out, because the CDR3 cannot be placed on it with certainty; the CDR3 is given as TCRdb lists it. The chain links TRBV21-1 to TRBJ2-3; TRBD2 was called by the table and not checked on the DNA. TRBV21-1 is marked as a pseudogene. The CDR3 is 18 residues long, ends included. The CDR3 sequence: CASSKGLVGGGSTDTQYF.

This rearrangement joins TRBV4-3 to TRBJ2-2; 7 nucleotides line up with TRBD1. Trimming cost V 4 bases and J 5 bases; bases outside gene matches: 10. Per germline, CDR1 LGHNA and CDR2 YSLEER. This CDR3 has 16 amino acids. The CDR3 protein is CASSPLGGLGTGELFF. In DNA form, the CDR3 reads TGCGCCAGCAGCCCGCTAGGGGGCCTAGGGACCGGGGAGCTGTTTTTT.

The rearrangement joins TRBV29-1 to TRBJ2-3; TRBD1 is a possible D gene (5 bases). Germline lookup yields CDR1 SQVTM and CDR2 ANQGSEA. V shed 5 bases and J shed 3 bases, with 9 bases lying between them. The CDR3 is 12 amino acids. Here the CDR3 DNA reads TGCAGCGTTCAACCAGGGACAGATACGCAGTATTTT. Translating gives CSVQPGTDTQYF.

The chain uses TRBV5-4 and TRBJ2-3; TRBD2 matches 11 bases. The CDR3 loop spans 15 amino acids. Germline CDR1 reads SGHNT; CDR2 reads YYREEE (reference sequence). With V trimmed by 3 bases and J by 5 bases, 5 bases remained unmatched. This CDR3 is CASSSPLAGVDTQYF. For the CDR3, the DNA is TGTGCCAGCAGCTCCCCACTAGCGGGGGTAGATACGCAGTATTTT.